One and the same sample provided the 6 T cell receptor beta chains below, sequenced in a study of T cell responses to AZD1222 COVID-19 vaccine. Here immunoSEQ multiplex PCR was the method, and the copy in TCRdb shows in-frame clones only, minus some. This sample has approximately 100,000 clones, with just under 90% found just once. Source: peripheral blood, taken on day 0 of AZD1222 vaccination. These receptors were collected from an adult in good health.

In its sample, this clone was seen a few times. The genes are TRBV9 and TRBJ1-1; no definite D call. Germline V gene sequence: CDR1 SGDLS, CDR2 YYNGEE. With 0 bases removed from V and 11 bases from J, the gap between germline ends came to 20 bases. This CDR3 has 15 amino acids. The CDR3 nucleotides read TGTGCCAGCAGCGTAGGGTTTAGGGCTGATAGAGGGGCTTTCTTT. This codes for CASSVGFRADRGAFF.

V usage is TRBV5-1 and J usage is TRBJ2-3; 7 nucleotides agree with TRBD2. V shed 1 base and J 0 bases; nucleotides not matched to a gene: 5. CDR3 length: 16 amino acids. The germline CDR1 and CDR2 sequences are SGHRS and YFSETQ. The DNA for the CDR3 is TGCGCCAGCAGCTTGCTTCTAGCGGCTAGCACAGATACGCAGTATTTT. As protein: CASSLLLAASTDTQYF. Combining the CDR3 with reference TRBV5-1 and TRBJ2-3 gives the whole variable domain KAGVTQTPRYLIKTRGQQVTLSCSPISGHRSVSWYQQTPGQGLQFLFEYFSETQRNKGNFPGRFSGRQFSNSRSEMNVSTLELGDSALYLCASSLLLAASTDTQYFGPGTRLTVL.

The J gene is TRBJ2-7, the V gene TRBV2; D call uncertain. This CDR3 is built from 12 residues. Germline V gives CDR1 SNHLY, CDR2 FYNNEI. The ends were cut back, 4 bases at V and 1 base at J, with 5 bases in the middle. The CDR3 is CASSAGSYEQYF. The CDR3 region has the DNA TGTGCCAGCAGTGCTGGATCCTACGAGCAGTACTTC.

The chain joins TRBV10-3 to TRBJ1-1; no definite D call. Germline V gene data show CDR1 as ENHRY and CDR2 as SYGVKD. The CDR3 sequence is 13 residues long. V gave up 6 bases and J gave up 2 bases, with 10 bases separating them. CDR3 DNA: TGTGCCATCAGCGACGGGCTTAACACTGAAGCTTTCTTT. Its protein is CAISDGLNTEAFF.

The chain is built from TRBV9 and TRBJ1-2, with 11 bases matching TRBD1. Germline CDR1 reads SGDLS; CDR2 reads YYNGEE. Trimming at V came to 0 bases and at J to 7 bases, leaving 5 bases not matched to a gene. There are 15 residues in the CDR3. Written as DNA, the CDR3 is TGTGCCAGCAGCGTAGCGGGGACAGGGGGTATTGGCTACACCTTC. It codes for CASSVAGTGGIGYTF.

The CDR3 DNA sequence: TGCGCCAGCAGCCAAGTCCGGGACAGACAAGAGACCCAGTACTTC. It specifies CASSQVRDRQETQYF. V is TRBV4-1 and J is TRBJ2-5; 7 bases are shared with TRBD1. Germline values: CDR1 MGHRA, CDR2 YSYEKL. The CDR3 contains 15 residues. V trimming: 1 base; J trimming: 2 bases; junction bases outside the gene matches: 4.